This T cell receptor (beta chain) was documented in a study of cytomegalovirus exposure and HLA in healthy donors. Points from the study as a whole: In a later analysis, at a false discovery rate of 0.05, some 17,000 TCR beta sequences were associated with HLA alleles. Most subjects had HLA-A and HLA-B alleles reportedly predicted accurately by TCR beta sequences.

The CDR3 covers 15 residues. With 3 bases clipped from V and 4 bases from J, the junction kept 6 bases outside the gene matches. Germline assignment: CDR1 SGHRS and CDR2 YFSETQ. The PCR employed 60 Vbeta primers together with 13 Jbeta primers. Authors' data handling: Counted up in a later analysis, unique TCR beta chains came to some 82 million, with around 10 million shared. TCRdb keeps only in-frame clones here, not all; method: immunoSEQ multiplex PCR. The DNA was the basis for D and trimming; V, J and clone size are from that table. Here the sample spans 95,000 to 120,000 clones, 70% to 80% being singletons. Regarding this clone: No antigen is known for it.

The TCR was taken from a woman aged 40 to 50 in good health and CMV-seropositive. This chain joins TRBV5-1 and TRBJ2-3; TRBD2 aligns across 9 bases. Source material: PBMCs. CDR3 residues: CASSSGLAGSDTQYF. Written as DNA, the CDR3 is TGCGCCAGCAGCTCGGGACTAGCTGGGTCAGATACGCAGTATTTT.